This is a list of T cell receptor beta chains from one sample in a study of T cell repertoires in cytomegalovirus infection. TCRdb called the reads again in MiXCR, with one record for every CDR3 protein. The sample carries around 230,000 distinct CDR3 sequences, roughly 34% recorded once. Their antigens are not known. The material was CD8+ T cells from cultured PBMCs, obtained from culture after CMV antigen stimulation. These receptors came from a human donor in good health (CMV status not recorded). Some clones in this sample may be carry-over from other donors' samples. The CDR3 runs from the conserved cysteine through the conserved F or W. D genes are given only for firm matches. Clone size is given for some rows only: seen once, a few or many times, or a class if the clone is expanded.

j_call clone_size d_call v_call cdr3_aa cdr3_nt
TRBJ2-2 few TRBD1 TRBV7-2 CASSLVAGGDGELFF TGTGCCAGCAGCTTAGTAGCAGGGGGTGACGGGGAGCTGTTTTTT
TRBJ2-1 few - TRBV6-1 CASSEGGGLIWDEQFF TGTGCCAGCAGTGAAGGGGGGGGCCTCATCTGGGATGAGCAGTTCTTC
TRBJ2-1 - - TRBV7-9 CASSYGTTEQFF TGTGCCAGCAGCTATGGGACGACTGAGCAGTTCTTC
TRBJ2-1 many - TRBV7-2 CASSLDRAAYNEQFF TGTGCCAGCAGCTTAGACAGGGCTGCCTACAATGAGCAGTTCTTC
TRBJ2-7 - TRBD2 TRBV27 CASSSPGLAGNEQYF TGTGCCAGCAGTTCCCCGGGACTAGCGGGAAACGAGCAGTACTTC
TRBJ2-7 - TRBD2 TRBV27 CASSSGLAGYEQYF TGTGCCAGCAGTTCGGGACTAGCGGGTTACGAGCAGTACTTC
TRBJ1-6 few - TRBV7-8 CASSDHNSPLHF TGTGCCAGCAGCGACCATAATTCACCCCTCCACTTT
TRBJ2-4 few - TRBV10-3 CAISERLGLDRDIQYF TGTGCCATCAGTGAGAGGTTAGGGCTAGATAGAGACATTCAGTACTTC
TRBJ1-5 - - TRBV19 CASSRGLGQPQHF TGTGCCAGTTCTCGAGGGCTGGGTCAGCCCCAGCATTTT
TRBJ2-1 few - TRBV7-9 CASSGGTHNEQFF TGTGCCAGCAGCGGCGGGACTCACAATGAGCAGTTCTTC
TRBJ1-1 - - TRBV7-6 CASSVAGRGPGMDTEAFF TGTGCCAGCAGCGTTGCGGGGAGGGGCCCCGGGATGGACACTGAAGCTTTCTTT
TRBJ2-3 - - TRBV7-4 CASTPGRGEDTQYF TGTGCCAGCACTCCGGGCAGGGGTGAGGATACGCAGTATTTT
TRBJ2-1 - TRBD2 TRBV11-1 CASSSGLAGGLNEQFF TGTGCCAGCAGCTCGGGACTAGCGGGGGGGCTGAATGAGCAGTTCTTC
TRBJ1-4 many - TRBV20-1 CSARRRVGRATNEKLFF TGCAGTGCTAGGAGGAGGGTTGGCAGGGCAACTAATGAAAAACTGTTTTTT
TRBJ1-5 - TRBD1 TRBV12-3/TRBV12-4 CASSLYRGNQPQHF TGTGCCAGCAGTTTGTACAGGGGGAATCAGCCCCAGCATTTT
TRBJ2-7 - TRBD2 TRBV7-7 CASSVGLAPSYEQYF TGTGCTAGCAGCGTCGGACTAGCGCCTTCCTACGAGCAGTACTTC
TRBJ1-1 few - TRBV4-2 CASSLIWENTEAFF TGTGCCAGCAGCCTCATATGGGAGAACACTGAAGCTTTCTTT
TRBJ1-6 - - TRBV6-6 CASSYPRGLITLAQSSYNSPLHF TGTGCCAGCAGTTACCCAAGAGGCCTAATTACGTTAGCTCAAAGCTCCTATAATTCACCCCTCCACTTT
TRBJ2-1 few TRBD2 TRBV2 CAREGLAGEQFF TGTGCCAGGGAGGGACTAGCGGGTGAGCAGTTCTTC
TRBJ2-4 few - TRBV28 CASKTFSGQSPVRAKNIQYF TGTGCCAGCAAGACCTTCAGTGGGCAGTCCCCTGTACGAGCCAAAAACATTCAGTACTTC
TRBJ2-1 few - TRBV7-6 CASSLEDHEQFF TGTGCCAGCAGCTTAGAGGATCATGAGCAGTTCTTC
TRBJ2-2 few TRBD2 TRBV11-3 CASSLVGGSGTGELFF TGTGCCAGCAGCTTAGTTGGCGGGAGTGGCACCGGGGAGCTGTTTTTT
TRBJ1-3 few - TRBV27 CASSQGNTIYF TGTGCCAGCAGTCAAGGAAACACCATATATTTT
TRBJ2-3 many TRBD2 TRBV7-6 CASSLRGLATDTQYF TGTGCCAGCAGCTTAAGGGGACTAGCTACAGATACGCAGTATTTT
TRBJ2-5 few - TRBV6-6 CASSFQPQETQYF TGTGCCAGCAGTTTTCAGCCTCAAGAGACCCAGTACTTC
TRBJ2-7 few TRBD2 TRBV10-3 CAISDASGSYEQYF TGTGCCATCAGTGACGCTAGCGGGAGCTACGAGCAGTACTTC
TRBJ2-5 - - TRBV20-1 CSARVGRTIWTQYF TGCAGTGCTAGAGTGGGCAGGACGATATGGACCCAGTACTTC
TRBJ2-3 - - TRBV27 CASSLAGYSTDTQYF TGTGCCAGCAGTTTGGCGGGTTATAGCACAGATACGCAGTATTTT
TRBJ1-2 - - TRBV7-2 CASSFGPRTRYGYTF TGTGCCAGCAGCTTTGGCCCTCGGACAAGATATGGCTACACCTTC
TRBJ2-1 - - TRBV2 CASSEGLGNEQFF TGTGCCAGCAGTGAAGGGTTGGGTAATGAGCAGTTCTTC
TRBJ1-1 few - TRBV19 CASSIVGPAIEAFF TGTGCCAGTAGTATAGTCGGGCCTGCAATTGAAGCTTTCTTT
TRBJ2-1 - TRBD2 TRBV6-5 CASRNGGAGNEQFF TGTGCCAGCAGAAACGGGGGGGCGGGCAATGAGCAGTTCTTC